This T cell receptor beta chain was recorded in a study of blood T cell repertoires in COVID-19. Study context: COVID-19 samples collected from the United States, Italy and Spain covered acute and convalescent phases. PBMCs, B-cell-depleted T cells, or T cells were the source of the cDNA or gDNA that made up the material.

V was pared by 7 bases and J by 1 base, with 2 bases of the junction left unmatched. The germline gives CDR1 SQVTM, CDR2 ANQGSEA. The CDR3 length is 12 residues. As originally analysed: Estimation of nucleated cell counts relied on the amplification of reference gene primers. Generated by immunoSEQ multiplex PCR, the TCRdb table keeps only in-frame clones and is missing some. Clonal size and the V and J genes are those of that table, whereas D and trimming came from the DNA. The sample lists over 200,000 clones; over 75% were seen once. The chain employs TRBV29-1 and TRBJ1-1; TRBD1 aligns across 8 bases. This TCR was sampled from a human donor in a cohort sampled during active COVID-19. The sample comprised peripheral blood. CDR3 amino acids: CSAGQGNTEAFF. The CDR3, as DNA: TGCAGCGCTGGACAGGGGAACACTGAAGCTTTCTTT.